This is a list of T cell receptor beta chains from one sample in a study of T-cell reconstitution after alpha-beta-depleted transplantation in children. One entry per CDR3 protein results from TCRdb running MiXCR on the PCR reads. The sample lists fewer than 400,000 distinct CDR3 sequences; roughly 25% were seen once. The material was PBMCs, mostly from graft donor cells, obtained 180 days after TCRalphabeta/CD19-depleted stem cell transplant. All receptors derive from a male patient under 18 who had a stem cell transplant for acute lymphoblastic leukemia, so the T cells may come from the graft donor. The CDR3 runs from the conserved cysteine through the conserved F or W. Each record gives: D gene, V gene, J gene, clone size, CDR3 DNA, CDR3 protein. A D gene is named only where the DNA matches it firmly. Clone size is shown for a subset of rows, as once, few, many or a class of expanded clone.

d_call: TRBD1
v_call: TRBV12-3/TRBV12-4
j_call: TRBJ1-5
clone_size: -
cdr3_nt: TGTGCCAGCAGTTTAGCCGGCAGGGGGCATCAGCCCCAGCATTTT
cdr3_aa: CASSLAGRGHQPQHF

d_call: -
v_call: TRBV14
j_call: TRBJ2-3
clone_size: many
cdr3_nt: TGTGCCAGCAGCCACTACCCGTCCGATACGCAGTATTTT
cdr3_aa: CASSHYPSDTQYF

d_call: -
v_call: TRBV27
j_call: TRBJ2-4
clone_size: -
cdr3_nt: TGTGCCAGCAGTGCGGGGCGAAAGTTTGAAAAAAACATTCAGTACTTC
cdr3_aa: CASSAGRKFEKNIQYF

d_call: -
v_call: TRBV9
j_call: TRBJ2-7
clone_size: few
cdr3_nt: TGTGCCAGCAGCGTAGGCCCCCCGGAGAACGAGCAGTACTTC
cdr3_aa: CASSVGPPENEQYF

d_call: -
v_call: TRBV15
j_call: TRBJ2-1
clone_size: -
cdr3_nt: TGTGCCACCAGCAGAGGTACGGGAGCGGTCTACAATGAGCAGTTCTTC
cdr3_aa: CATSRGTGAVYNEQFF

d_call: -
v_call: TRBV3-1
j_call: TRBJ1-2
clone_size: few
cdr3_nt: TGTGCCAGCAGCGCGACAGGAGGAGCTAACTATGGCTACACCTTC
cdr3_aa: CASSATGGANYGYTF

d_call: -
v_call: TRBV7-9
j_call: TRBJ2-1
clone_size: -
cdr3_nt: TGTGCCAGCAGTCAAATGTTGGGCAATGAGCAGTTCTTC
cdr3_aa: CASSQMLGNEQFF

d_call: -
v_call: TRBV2
j_call: TRBJ2-7
clone_size: -
cdr3_nt: TGTGCCAGCAGTGCCGGCCGCACTTCCTACGAGCAGTACTTC
cdr3_aa: CASSAGRTSYEQYF

d_call: -
v_call: TRBV7-8
j_call: TRBJ2-3
clone_size: few
cdr3_nt: TGTGCCAGCGTCGCGGAGTCTCCCGCGTCCACAGATACGCAGTATTTT
cdr3_aa: CASVAESPASTDTQYF

d_call: -
v_call: TRBV5-1
j_call: TRBJ2-5
clone_size: many
cdr3_nt: TGCGCCAGCAGCTTGGATTTCGGGGAGACCCAGTACTTC
cdr3_aa: CASSLDFGETQYF

d_call: TRBD1
v_call: TRBV7-9
j_call: TRBJ2-7
clone_size: -
cdr3_nt: TGTGCCAGCAGCTTTGACAGGGAATATCCCTACGAGCAGTACTTC
cdr3_aa: CASSFDREYPYEQYF

d_call: -
v_call: TRBV27
j_call: TRBJ1-5
clone_size: -
cdr3_nt: TGTGCCAGCAGTTTAGCAGGGTATAATCAGCCCCAGCATTTT
cdr3_aa: CASSLAGYNQPQHF

d_call: -
v_call: TRBV5-1
j_call: TRBJ2-5
clone_size: many
cdr3_nt: TGCGCCAGCAGCTTGCAAAGCGGAGAGACCCAGTACTTC
cdr3_aa: CASSLQSGETQYF

d_call: -
v_call: TRBV10-3
j_call: TRBJ1-5
clone_size: -
cdr3_nt: TGTGCCATCAGTGACAGCGGGATTAGCAATCAGCCCCAGCATTTT
cdr3_aa: CAISDSGISNQPQHF

d_call: TRBD1
v_call: TRBV12-3/TRBV12-4
j_call: TRBJ2-7
clone_size: -
cdr3_nt: TGTGCCAGCAGCCAACGACAGGGGGGCGAGCAGTACTTC
cdr3_aa: CASSQRQGGEQYF

d_call: TRBD1
v_call: TRBV12-3/TRBV12-4
j_call: TRBJ1-1
clone_size: few
cdr3_nt: TGTGCCAGCAGTTTCAGGGGGCAGAACACTGAAGCTTTCTTT
cdr3_aa: CASSFRGQNTEAFF

d_call: -
v_call: TRBV19
j_call: TRBJ2-2
clone_size: -
cdr3_nt: TGTGCCAGTGCGTCGGGGCGTGGGCCCACCGGGGAGCTGTTTTTT
cdr3_aa: CASASGRGPTGELFF

d_call: -
v_call: TRBV18
j_call: TRBJ2-2
clone_size: -
cdr3_nt: TGTGCCAGCTCACCGCTGGATGTCAGCACCGGGGAGCTGTTTTTT
cdr3_aa: CASSPLDVSTGELFF

d_call: -
v_call: TRBV7-3
j_call: TRBJ2-5
clone_size: few
cdr3_nt: TGTGCCAGCAGCTGGGCAGGGGGGGAGACCCAGTACTTC
cdr3_aa: CASSWAGGETQYF

d_call: -
v_call: TRBV11-3
j_call: TRBJ2-2
clone_size: -
cdr3_nt: TGTGCCTCCCAGCCACCGAACACCGGGGAGCTGTTTTTT
cdr3_aa: CASQPPNTGELFF

d_call: -
v_call: TRBV6-1
j_call: TRBJ2-1
clone_size: -
cdr3_nt: TGTGCCAGCAGCCGGGGCAGGGAGGCCAATGAGCAGTTCTTC
cdr3_aa: CASSRGREANEQFF

d_call: -
v_call: TRBV6-1
j_call: TRBJ2-3
clone_size: many
cdr3_nt: TGTGCCAGCAGTGAACCCATTAACACAGATACGCAGTATTTT
cdr3_aa: CASSEPINTDTQYF

d_call: TRBD1
v_call: TRBV5-1
j_call: TRBJ1-1
clone_size: -
cdr3_nt: TGCGCCAGCAGCTTGCAGGGGGCGGAGTACACTGAAGCTTTCTTT
cdr3_aa: CASSLQGAEYTEAFF

d_call: TRBD2
v_call: TRBV27
j_call: TRBJ2-3
clone_size: -
cdr3_nt: TGTGCCAGCAGTTTCCTCGACGAGCGGGAGTTGGCGCAGTATTTT
cdr3_aa: CASSFLDERELAQYF

d_call: TRBD1
v_call: TRBV4-1
j_call: TRBJ2-7
clone_size: few
cdr3_nt: TGCGCCAGCAGCCAAATTATCGGACAGGGGGTTTACGAGCAGTACTTC
cdr3_aa: CASSQIIGQGVYEQYF

d_call: TRBD2
v_call: TRBV6-1
j_call: TRBJ2-3
clone_size: -
cdr3_nt: TGTGCCAGCAGACGGGGAAAGGGACTAGCGGGCACAGATACGCAGTATTTT
cdr3_aa: CASRRGKGLAGTDTQYF

d_call: -
v_call: TRBV7-6
j_call: TRBJ2-6
clone_size: -
cdr3_nt: TGTGCCAGCAGCTTATGGGACACTTACTCTGGGGCCAACGTCCTGACTTTC
cdr3_aa: CASSLWDTYSGANVLTF

d_call: -
v_call: TRBV10-1
j_call: TRBJ2-7
clone_size: -
cdr3_nt: TGCGCCAGCAGTGGCCCCCCTCGACGTAGGAACGAGCAGTACTTC
cdr3_aa: CASSGPPRRRNEQYF

d_call: -
v_call: TRBV12-3/TRBV12-4
j_call: TRBJ1-4
clone_size: few
cdr3_nt: TGTGCCAGCAGTTTTCTGGGTGTGGGAGAAAAACTGTTTTTT
cdr3_aa: CASSFLGVGEKLFF